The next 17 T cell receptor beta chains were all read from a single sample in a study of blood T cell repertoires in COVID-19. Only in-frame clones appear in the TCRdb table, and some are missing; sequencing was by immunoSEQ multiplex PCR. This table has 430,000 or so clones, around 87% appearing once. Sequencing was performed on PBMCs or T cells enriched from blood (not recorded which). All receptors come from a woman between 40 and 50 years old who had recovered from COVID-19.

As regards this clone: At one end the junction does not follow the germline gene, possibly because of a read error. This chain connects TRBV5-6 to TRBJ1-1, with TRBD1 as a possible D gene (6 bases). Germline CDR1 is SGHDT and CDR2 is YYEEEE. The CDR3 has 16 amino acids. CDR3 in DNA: TGTGCCAGCAGCTTGGGCATTCAGGGGTGGAACGCTGAAGCTTTCTTT. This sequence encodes CASSLGIQGWNAEAFF.

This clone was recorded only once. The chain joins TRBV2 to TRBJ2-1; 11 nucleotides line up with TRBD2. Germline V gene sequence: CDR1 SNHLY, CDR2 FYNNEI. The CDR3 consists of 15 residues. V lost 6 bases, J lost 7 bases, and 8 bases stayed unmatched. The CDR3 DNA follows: TGTGCCAGCAGCAAAGGGACTAGCGGCCAAAATGAGCAGTTCTTC. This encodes CASSKGTSGQNEQFF.

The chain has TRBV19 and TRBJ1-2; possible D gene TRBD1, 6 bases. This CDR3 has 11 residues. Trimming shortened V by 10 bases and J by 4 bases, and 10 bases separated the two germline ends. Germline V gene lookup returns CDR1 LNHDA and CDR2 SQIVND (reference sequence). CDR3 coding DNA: TGTGCCACAAAACAGGGCTATGGCTACACCTTC. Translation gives CATKQGYGYTF.

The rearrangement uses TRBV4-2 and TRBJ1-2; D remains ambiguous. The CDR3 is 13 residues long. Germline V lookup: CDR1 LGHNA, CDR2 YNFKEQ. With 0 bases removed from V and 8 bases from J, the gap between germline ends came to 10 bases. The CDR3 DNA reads TGTGCCAGCAGCCAAGATCTACTGCACGGCTACACCTTC. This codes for CASSQDLLHGYTF.

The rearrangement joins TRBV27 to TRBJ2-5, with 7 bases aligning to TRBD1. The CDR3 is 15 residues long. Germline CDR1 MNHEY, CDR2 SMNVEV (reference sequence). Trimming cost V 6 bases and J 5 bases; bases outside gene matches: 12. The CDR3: CASRSGQVGSETQYF. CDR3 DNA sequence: TGTGCCAGCAGATCAGGACAGGTTGGGTCGGAGACCCAGTACTTC.

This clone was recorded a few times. CDR3 loop: CASSRRGDSSYNEQFF. The CDR3, as DNA: TGTGCCAGCAGCCGTAGAGGGGACAGCTCCTACAATGAGCAGTTCTTC. The J gene is TRBJ2-1, the V gene TRBV11-2, with 7 bases aligning to TRBD1. CDR1 and CDR2 (germline): SGHAT, FQNNGV. There are 16 residues in the CDR3. Trimming cost V 5 bases and J 0 bases; bases outside gene matches: 7.

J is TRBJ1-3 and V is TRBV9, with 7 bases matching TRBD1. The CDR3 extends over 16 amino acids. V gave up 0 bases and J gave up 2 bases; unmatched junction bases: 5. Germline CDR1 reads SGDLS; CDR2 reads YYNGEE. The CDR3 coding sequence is TGTGCCAGCAGCGTAGAATATGGGACAGCTGGAAACACCATATATTTT. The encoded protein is CASSVEYGTAGNTIYF. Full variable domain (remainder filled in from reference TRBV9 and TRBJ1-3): DSGVTQTPKHLITATGQRVTLRCSPRSGDLSVYWYQQSLDQGLQFLIQYYNGEERAKGNILERFSAQQFPDLHSELNLSSLELGDSALYFCASSVEYGTAGNTIYFGEGSWLTVV.

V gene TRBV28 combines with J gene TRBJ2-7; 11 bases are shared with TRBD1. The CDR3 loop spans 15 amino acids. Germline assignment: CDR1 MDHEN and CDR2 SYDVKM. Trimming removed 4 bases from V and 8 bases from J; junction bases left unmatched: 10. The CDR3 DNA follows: TGTGCCAGCAGTTCACCCGGGACAGGGGGAATTAAGCAGTACTTC. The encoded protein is CASSSPGTGGIKQYF.

The chain's CDR3 is CASSGPDRKSSGNTIYF. For the CDR3, the DNA is TGTGCCAGCAGTGGCCCGGACAGGAAGAGCTCTGGAAACACCATATATTTT. J is TRBJ1-3 and V is TRBV2; TRBD1 matches 7 bases. The V and J ends lost 4 bases and 0 bases, in that order; junction bases with no gene match: 9. The CDR3 runs to 17 residues. The germline gives CDR1 SNHLY, CDR2 FYNNEI.

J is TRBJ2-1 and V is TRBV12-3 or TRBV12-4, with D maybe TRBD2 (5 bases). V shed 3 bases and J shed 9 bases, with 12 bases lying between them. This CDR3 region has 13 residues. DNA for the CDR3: TGTGCCAGCAGTTTGGTCTTGGCGGGTGAGCAGTTCTTC. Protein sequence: CASSLVLAGEQFF.

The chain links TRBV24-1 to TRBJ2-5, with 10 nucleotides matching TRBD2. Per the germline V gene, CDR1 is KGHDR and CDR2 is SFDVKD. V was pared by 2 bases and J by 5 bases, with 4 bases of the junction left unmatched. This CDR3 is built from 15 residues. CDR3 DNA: TGTGCCACCAGTGATTCCAAAGCGGGAGGGGAGACCCAGTACTTC. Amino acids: CATSDSKAGGETQYF.

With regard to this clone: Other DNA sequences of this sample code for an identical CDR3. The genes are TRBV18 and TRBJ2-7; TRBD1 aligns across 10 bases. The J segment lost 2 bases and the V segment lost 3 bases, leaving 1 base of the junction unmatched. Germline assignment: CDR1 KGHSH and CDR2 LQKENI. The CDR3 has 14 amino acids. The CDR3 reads CASSPGTGAYEQYF. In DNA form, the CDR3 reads TGTGCCAGCTCACCCGGGACAGGGGCCTACGAGCAGTACTTC.

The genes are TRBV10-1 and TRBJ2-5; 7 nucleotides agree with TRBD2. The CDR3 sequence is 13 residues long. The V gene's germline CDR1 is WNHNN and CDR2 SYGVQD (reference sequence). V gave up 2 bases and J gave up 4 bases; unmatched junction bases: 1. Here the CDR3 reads CASSEPGGETQYF. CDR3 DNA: TGCGCCAGCAGTGAGCCGGGGGGAGAGACCCAGTACTTC.

DNA of the CDR3: TGTGCCAGCAGCCAAGCTCCAGGCTTGACAGATACGCAGTATTTT. Translating gives CASSQAPGLTDTQYF. This chain uses TRBV14 with TRBJ2-3; D remains ambiguous. Trimming took 1 base from V and 3 from J, leaving 11 bases between them. The germline V gene has CDR1 SGHDN and CDR2 FVKESK. The CDR3 runs 15 residues.

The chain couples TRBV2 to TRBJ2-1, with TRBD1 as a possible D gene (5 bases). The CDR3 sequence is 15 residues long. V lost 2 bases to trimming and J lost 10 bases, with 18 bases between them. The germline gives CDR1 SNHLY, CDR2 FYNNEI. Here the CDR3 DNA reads TGTGCCAGCAGTGAATCTTTGAAGGGGTTCCGGGAGCAGTTCTTC. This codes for CASSESLKGFREQFF.

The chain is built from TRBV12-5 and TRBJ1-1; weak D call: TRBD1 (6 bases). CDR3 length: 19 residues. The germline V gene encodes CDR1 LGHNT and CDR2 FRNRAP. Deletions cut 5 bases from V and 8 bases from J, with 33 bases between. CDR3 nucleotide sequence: TGTGCTAGTGGTCTCTATTTCGGGGTTTTTAACAGGGAGAATCGCGAAGCTTTCTTT. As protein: CASGLYFGVFNRENREAFF.

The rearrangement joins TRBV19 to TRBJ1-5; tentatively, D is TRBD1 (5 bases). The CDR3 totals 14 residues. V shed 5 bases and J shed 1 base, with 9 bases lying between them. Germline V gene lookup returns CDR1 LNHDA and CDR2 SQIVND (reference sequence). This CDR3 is CASSLGGSNQPQHF. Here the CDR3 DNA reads TGTGCCAGTAGTCTGGGGGGAAGCAATCAGCCCCAGCATTTT.